Presented here are 19 T cell receptor beta chains from one specimen sequenced in a study of lymphopenia after photon versus proton radiotherapy. Profiling relied on immunoSEQ multiplex PCR, and the TCRdb table lists in-frame clones only, not all of them. Of around 62,000 clones detected, approximately 84% appear once; the ten largest clones hold around 2.2%. The starting material was peripheral blood, obtained from a patient treated with proton-based radiotherapy. These receptors originate from a man aged 55 to 70 with pancreatic cancer.

DNA for the CDR3: TGTGCCAGCAGCTCCTGGGGCGGGGTGAACACCGGGGAGCTGTTTTTT. This sequence encodes CASSSWGGVNTGELFF. This chain uses TRBV7-9 with TRBJ2-2, with D possibly matching TRBD2 (6 bases). The CDR3 contains 16 residues. CDR1 is SEHNR, CDR2 FQNEAQ, per germline (reference sequence). Trimming stripped 4 bases from V and 1 base from J, with 13 bases between.

The rearrangement uses TRBV9 and TRBJ2-1, with a tentative D call TRBD1 (5 bases). The CDR3 loop spans 14 amino acids. With 0 bases removed from V and 3 bases from J, the gap between germline ends came to 7 bases. Germline CDR1 SGDLS, CDR2 YYNGEE. DNA for the CDR3: TGTGCCAGCAGCGTAGGGCAGGGCTACAATGAGCAGTTCTTC. It yields the protein CASSVGQGYNEQFF.

This rearrangement joins TRBV19 to TRBJ2-2; perhaps TRBD1 as D (6 bases). Trimming stripped 5 bases from V and 2 bases from J, with 18 bases between. The CDR3 runs 17 residues. Germline CDR1 LNHDA, CDR2 SQIVND (reference sequence). CDR3 region: CASSSTGATGNTGELFF. The CDR3 coding sequence is TGTGCCAGTAGTTCTACTGGGGCGACAGGCAACACCGGGGAGCTGTTTTTT. The entire variable domain, with the rest obtained from reference TRBV19 and TRBJ2-2, is as follows: DGGITQSPKYLFRKEGQNVTLSCEQNLNHDAMYWYRQDPGQGLRLIYYSQIVNDFQKGDIAEGYSVSREKKESFPLTVTSAQKNPTAFYLCASSSTGATGNTGELFFGEGSRLTVL.

The chain has TRBV27 and TRBJ2-3; 7 nucleotides align to TRBD1. CDR1 and CDR2 (germline): MNHEY, SMNVEV (reference sequence). V was pared by 6 bases and J by 1 base, with 1 base of the junction left unmatched. The CDR3 has 13 amino acids. Here the CDR3 reads CASRDRGTDTQYF. The CDR3 DNA is TGTGCCAGCAGAGACAGGGGCACAGATACGCAGTATTTT.

CDR3 residues: CASSFELSYNEQFF. Here the CDR3 DNA reads TGTGCCAGCAGTTTCGAACTGAGCTACAATGAGCAGTTCTTC. The chain uses TRBV28 and TRBJ2-1; D gene ambiguous. The germline gives CDR1 MDHEN, CDR2 SYDVKM. The CDR3 is 14 residues long. The V end was cut by 3 bases, the J end by 3 bases, with 9 bases between. Full variable domain (rest looked up from reference TRBV28 and TRBJ2-1): DVKVTQSSRYLVKRTGEKVFLECVQDMDHENMFWYRQDPGLGLRLIYFSYDVKMKEKGDIPEGYSVSREKKERFSLILESASTNQTSMYLCASSFELSYNEQFFGPGTRLTVL.

The V gene is TRBV6-5, the J gene TRBJ1-2, with D hard to call. Germline-derived CDR1 and CDR2 are MNHEY and SVGAGI. The CDR3 runs to 14 residues. With 9 bases removed from V and 0 bases from J, the gap between germline ends came to 14 bases. The CDR3 nucleotides read TGTGCCAGTAAAAACTCGGGCACTAACTATGGCTACACCTTC. It specifies CASKNSGTNYGYTF.

The chain uses TRBV29-1 and TRBJ2-2, with TRBD1 matching over 8 bases. V lost 6 bases and J lost 0; bases outside the gene matches: 3. The CDR3 sequence is 14 residues long. Germline values: CDR1 SQVTM, CDR2 ANQGSEA. The CDR3 DNA follows: TGCAGCGTCATGGGACAGGCGAACACCGGGGAGCTGTTTTTT. Protein product: CSVMGQANTGELFF.

The J gene is TRBJ1-5, the V gene TRBV19; a possible D gene is TRBD1 (6 bases). Germline V gene sequence: CDR1 LNHDA, CDR2 SQIVND (reference sequence). The CDR3 loop spans 14 amino acids. The V and J ends lost 1 base and 3 bases respectively, with 7 bases between them. CDR3 protein: CASSIGGPNQPQHF. In DNA form, the CDR3 reads TGTGCCAGTAGTATAGGGGGGCCCAATCAGCCCCAGCATTTT.

The V gene is TRBV5-6, the J gene TRBJ1-3; possibly TRBD1 for D (5 bases). V was clipped by 0 bases and J by 0 bases, with 10 bases between them. The germline V gene encodes CDR1 SGHDT and CDR2 YYEEEE. CDR3 length: 16 amino acids. DNA for the CDR3: TGTGCCAGCAGCTTGGGAGGGGCCCGCTCTGGAAACACCATATATTTT. It translates to CASSLGGARSGNTIYF.

The genes are TRBV2 and TRBJ2-6, with 10 nucleotides matching TRBD1. The CDR3 extends over 17 amino acids. After removal of 8 bases from V and 1 base from J, the junction contained 8 bases not matched to a gene. CDR1 is SNHLY and CDR2 is FYNNEI in the germline V gene. CDR3 residues: CASPRTGGLSGANVLTF. In DNA form, the CDR3 reads TGTGCCAGCCCGCGGACAGGGGGTTTATCTGGGGCCAACGTCCTGACTTTC.

This clone was counted only a few times. The V and J genes are TRBV30 and TRBJ2-2, with 8 bases that match TRBD2. Germline CDR1 reads GTSNPN; CDR2 reads SVGIG (reference sequence). The junction had 11 bases not matched to a gene; V was cut back by 0 bases and J by 5 bases. This CDR3 spans 17 amino acids. The CDR3: CAWSVLGGRYSTGELFF. CDR3 coding DNA: TGTGCCTGGAGTGTACTGGGCGGGAGGTATTCTACCGGGGAGCTGTTTTTT.

In DNA, the CDR3 is TGTGCCAGCGCCCTCGACAGGGCCCCAAATCAGCCCCAGCATTTT. Protein: CASALDRAPNQPQHF. This chain links TRBV19 with TRBJ1-5; 7 bases are a match to TRBD1. The length of the CDR3 is 15 residues. Germline V gives CDR1 LNHDA, CDR2 SQIVND (reference sequence). Germline trimming cut 9 bases from V and 4 bases from J; bases unmatched to any gene: 12.

V is TRBV9 and J is TRBJ1-1; D is possibly TRBD1 (6 bases). Germline CDR1 is SGDLS and CDR2 is YYNGEE. Trimming stripped 3 bases from V and 1 base from J, with 25 bases between. The length of the CDR3 is 19 residues. CDR3 DNA: TGTGCCAGCAGCGCAGTTCTTGGGGGCAATAAGGTGACGAACACTGAAGCTTTCTTT. It encodes CASSAVLGGNKVTNTEAFF. The whole variable domain, filled in from reference TRBV9 and TRBJ1-1, reads DSGVTQTPKHLITATGQRVTLRCSPRSGDLSVYWYQQSLDQGLQFLIQYYNGEERAKGNILERFSAQQFPDLHSELNLSSLELGDSALYFCASSAVLGGNKVTNTEAFFGQGTRLTVV.

This sequence joins TRBV19 and TRBJ1-1, with D unclear. The germline V gene has CDR1 LNHDA and CDR2 SQIVND (reference sequence). The CDR3 loop spans 13 amino acids. V shed 7 bases and J shed 3 bases, with 12 bases lying between them. The CDR3 DNA is TGTGCCAGTAATAGGGATAGGGACACTGAAGCTTTCTTT. This encodes CASNRDRDTEAFF.

The V and J genes are TRBV4-3 and TRBJ2-1; 11 bases agree with TRBD2. V gave up 1 base and J gave up 4 bases; unmatched junction bases: 6. Germline V gives CDR1 LGHNA, CDR2 YSLEER. The CDR3 has 17 amino acids. The CDR3, as DNA: TGCGCCAGCAGCCAAGTAGGTACTAGCGGGGGTTACAATGAGCAGTTCTTC. Translating it yields CASSQVGTSGGYNEQFF.

The rearrangement uses TRBV10-1 and TRBJ2-7, with TRBD2 matching 12 bases. Germline V CDR1 and CDR2: WNHNN, SYGVQD (reference sequence). The V segment lost 5 bases and the J segment 1 base; nucleotides outside the gene matches: 6. CDR3 length equals 16 residues. CDR3 in amino acids: CASSSKTSGGSYEQYF. The CDR3 DNA reads TGCGCCAGCAGTTCCAAGACTAGCGGGGGTTCCTACGAGCAGTACTTC.

The chain employs TRBV6-1 and TRBJ2-5, with a weak D call TRBD1 (6 bases). The V end lost 7 bases, the J end lost 3 bases, and 12 bases lay between the germline ends. The germline V gene has CDR1 MNHNS and CDR2 SASEGT. The length of the CDR3 is 13 residues. In DNA form, the CDR3 reads TGTGCCAGCACCCGACAGGCCGAAGAGACCCAGTACTTC. Translation gives CASTRQAEETQYF.

This clone was detected once. The chain combines TRBV28 with TRBJ1-5, with 8 bases identical to TRBD1. The CDR3 loop spans 15 amino acids. CDR1 and CDR2 from the germline V gene are MDHEN and SYDVKM. The ends lost 4 bases at V and 7 bases at J; junction bases unmatched: 9. The CDR3 protein is CASSSGQGGVQPQHF. In DNA, the CDR3 is TGTGCCAGCAGTTCAGGACAGGGAGGCGTCCAGCCCCAGCATTTT.

V and J are TRBV13 and TRBJ2-1, with 8 bases identical to TRBD2. V dropped 0 bases and J dropped 7; count of bases not matched to a gene: 8. Per germline, CDR1 PRHDT and CDR2 FYEKMQ (reference sequence). The CDR3 is made up of 16 amino acids. In nucleotides, the CDR3 is TGTGCCAGCAGCTTAGGCCCCAGCGGGAGCGTAAATGAGCAGTTCTTC. This codes for CASSLGPSGSVNEQFF.